These 11 T cell receptor beta chains were all obtained from the same sample, sequenced in a study of T cells in Graves' hyperthyroidism and ophthalmopathy. TCR beta CDR3 regions were amplified from RNA. With the HTBI primer set, the TCR CDR3 went through a first round of RT-PCR. From the multiplex PCR reads, TCRdb called clonotypes with MiXCR, one entry per CDR3 protein. The table records hundreds of thousands of distinct CDR3 sequences, approximately 16% of them present only once. Material for sequencing was blood. These receptors all come from a woman aged 18-30 years with Graves' ophthalmopathy.

Ten or more counts support this clonotype. The J gene is TRBJ2-3, the V gene TRBV6-2 or TRBV6-3, with 8 bases fitting TRBD2. V lost 5 bases and J lost 4; bases outside the gene matches: 11. The CDR3 covers 16 residues. Germline V CDR1 and CDR2: MNHEY, SVGEGT. The CDR3 sequence: CASSPGGGRNPDTQYF. In DNA form, the CDR3 reads TGTGCCAGCAGTCCCGGGGGGGGACGAAATCCAGATACGCAGTATTTT.

The chain employs TRBV19 and TRBJ1-2, with TRBD1 identical over 8 bases. Germline loops: CDR1 LNHDA, CDR2 SQIVND (reference sequence). The CDR3 has 17 residues. The ends lost 6 bases at V and 4 bases at J; junction bases unmatched: 16. CDR3 in amino acids: CASSFLKSGGQSYGYTF. The CDR3 nucleotides read TGTGCCAGTAGCTTCTTAAAATCAGGGGGCCAGAGCTATGGCTACACCTTC.

J is TRBJ2-1 and V is TRBV6-1, with 11 nucleotides matching TRBD2. Trimming at V came to 7 bases and at J to 9 bases, leaving 11 bases not matched to a gene. The germline V gene has CDR1 MNHNS and CDR2 SASEGT. CDR3 size: 15 residues. Written as DNA, the CDR3 is TGTGCCAGCAAGCCCGTAGCGGGAGGGCCGGGTGAGCAGTTCTTC. Protein: CASKPVAGGPGEQFF.

In this sample, this clonotype turned up many times. This chain connects TRBV2 to TRBJ2-2; tentatively, D is TRBD2 (5 bases). Per the germline V gene, CDR1 is SNHLY and CDR2 is FYNNEI. V was trimmed by 8 bases and J by 6 bases, leaving 16 bases between them. The CDR3 totals 14 residues. For the CDR3, the DNA is TGTGCCAGCTCATTTTACGGGGTCGCCGGGGAGCTGTTTTTT. This gives the protein CASSFYGVAGELFF. Supplemented by reference TRBV2 and TRBJ2-2, the full variable domain reads EPEVTQTPSHQVTQMGQEVILRCVPISNHLYFYWYRQILGQKVEFLVSFYNNEISEKSEIFDDQFSVERPDGSNFTLKIRSTKLEDSAMYFCASSFYGVAGELFFGEGSRLTVL.

This clonotype was seen repeatedly, ten times or more. V usage is TRBV6-2 or TRBV6-3 and J usage is TRBJ1-2; a weak D match, TRBD1 (6 bases). Looked up from germline, CDR1 is MNHEY and CDR2 is SVGEGT. The CDR3 spans 13 residues. Trimming cost V 2 bases and J 6 bases, with 10 bases left between them. The CDR3 coding sequence is TGTGCCAGCAGTTACACAGGGACGGATGGCTACACCTTC. Protein product: CASSYTGTDGYTF.

Ten or more counts support this clonotype. The genes are TRBV20-1 and TRBJ2-3, with 7 bases aligning to TRBD1. Germline V gene data show CDR1 as DFQATT and CDR2 as SNEGSKA (reference sequence). V was clipped by 0 bases and J by 4 bases; unmatched bases: 4. CDR3 size: 14 residues. In nucleotides, the CDR3 is TGCAGTGCTAGAGATATAGGGGGCGCAGATACGCAGTATTTT. Residues: CSARDIGGADTQYF.

This clonotype was observed at least ten times. The rearrangement joins TRBV5-6 to TRBJ2-7, with TRBD2 as a possible D gene (5 bases). Trimming shortened V by 5 bases and J by 3 bases, and 18 bases separated the two germline ends. CDR3 length equals 15 residues. CDR1 is SGHDT and CDR2 is YYEEEE in the germline V gene. The CDR3 DNA sequence: TGTGCCAGCAGTCCACATATGACTAATTTCTACGAGCAGTACTTC. This translates into CASSPHMTNFYEQYF. The variable domain in full, with the rest retrieved from reference TRBV5-6 and TRBJ2-7, is DAGVTQSPTHLIKTRGQQVTLRCSPKSGHDTVSWYQQALGQGPQFIFQYYEEEERQRGNFPDRFSGHQFPNYSSELNVNALLLGDSALYLCASSPHMTNFYEQYFGPGTRLTVT.

This clonotype came up many times. This chain joins TRBV11-2 and TRBJ2-1, with TRBD2 matching 10 bases. The J segment lost 5 bases and the V segment lost 1 base, leaving 8 bases of the junction unmatched. The CDR3 is 17 amino acids. Looked up from germline, CDR1 is SGHAT and CDR2 is FQNNGV. The CDR3 reads CASSLVAGGNPNNEQFF. The CDR3 coding sequence is TGTGCCAGCAGCTTAGTAGCGGGGGGAAACCCTAACAATGAGCAGTTCTTC.

The table lists this clonotype with many counts. This sequence joins TRBV20-1 and TRBJ2-7; 12 bases are shared with TRBD2. This CDR3 region has 14 residues. Looked up from germline, CDR1 is DFQATT and CDR2 is SNEGSKA (reference sequence). Trimming removed 6 bases from V and 7 bases from J; junction bases left unmatched: 10. DNA for the CDR3: TGCAGTGCCATTAGACTAGCGGGAGAGGAAGAGCAGTACTTC. Translated, it gives CSAIRLAGEEEQYF.

This clonotype was seen at least ten times. V usage is TRBV6-1 and J usage is TRBJ1-1, with D maybe TRBD1 (5 bases). V lost 3 bases to trimming and J lost 5 bases, with 13 bases between them. The germline V gene has CDR1 MNHNS and CDR2 SASEGT. CDR3 size: 14 residues. CDR3 sequence: CASSDGGGWTEAFF. The CDR3 region has the DNA TGTGCCAGCAGTGACGGCGGGGGGTGGACTGAAGCTTTCTTT.

This clonotype came up a few times. This rearrangement joins TRBV27 to TRBJ2-1; 11 bases line up with TRBD2. CDR3 size: 19 residues. Germline CDR1 and CDR2: MNHEY and SMNVEV (reference sequence). Germline trimming cut 1 base from V and 5 bases from J; bases unmatched to any gene: 13. Written as DNA, the CDR3 is TGTGCCAGCAGTTTATATACTAGCGGGAGATCGAGGCTTAACAATGAGCAGTTCTTC. This translates into CASSLYTSGRSRLNNEQFF.